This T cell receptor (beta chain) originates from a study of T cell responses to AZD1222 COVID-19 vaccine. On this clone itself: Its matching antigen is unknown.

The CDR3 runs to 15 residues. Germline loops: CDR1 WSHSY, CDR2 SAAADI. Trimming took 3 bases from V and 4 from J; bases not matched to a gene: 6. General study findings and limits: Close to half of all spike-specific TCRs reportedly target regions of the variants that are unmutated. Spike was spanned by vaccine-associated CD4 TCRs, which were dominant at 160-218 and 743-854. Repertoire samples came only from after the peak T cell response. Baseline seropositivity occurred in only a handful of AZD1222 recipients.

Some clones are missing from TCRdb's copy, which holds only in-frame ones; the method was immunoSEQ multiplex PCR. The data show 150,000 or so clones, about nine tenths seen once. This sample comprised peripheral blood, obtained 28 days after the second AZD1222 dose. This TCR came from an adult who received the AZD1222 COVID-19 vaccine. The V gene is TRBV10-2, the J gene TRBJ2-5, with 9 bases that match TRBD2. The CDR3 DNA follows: TGCGCCAGCAGTGACCTAGCGGGATTGGTAGAGACCCAGTACTTC. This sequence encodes CASSDLAGLVETQYF.